The source of this T cell receptor (beta chain) is a study of STAT5B mutations in CD4+ large granular lymphocyte leukemia. About this clone: Its matching antigen is unknown.

The study, taken as a whole, reports: Compared with healthy controls (2/35), patient top clones favored TRBV06 (8/27).

Germline CDR1 reads SGHDT; CDR2 reads YYEEEE. V shed 4 bases and J shed 7 bases, with 12 bases lying between them. The CDR3 has 12 residues. TCRdb's copy holds only in-frame clones and misses some; the assay was immunoSEQ multiplex PCR. Of 31,000 or so clones in the sample, about 88% are singletons; the top ten hold 0.4% to 0.5%. The rearrangement joins TRBV5-6 to TRBJ2-7; D perhaps matches TRBD2 (5 bases). This TCR was sampled from a human donor in good health. Sample: CD4+ T cells from blood buffy coats. The CDR3 DNA reads TGTGCCAGCAGCGCCCGGACTGATGAGCAGTACTTC. It specifies CASSARTDEQYF.